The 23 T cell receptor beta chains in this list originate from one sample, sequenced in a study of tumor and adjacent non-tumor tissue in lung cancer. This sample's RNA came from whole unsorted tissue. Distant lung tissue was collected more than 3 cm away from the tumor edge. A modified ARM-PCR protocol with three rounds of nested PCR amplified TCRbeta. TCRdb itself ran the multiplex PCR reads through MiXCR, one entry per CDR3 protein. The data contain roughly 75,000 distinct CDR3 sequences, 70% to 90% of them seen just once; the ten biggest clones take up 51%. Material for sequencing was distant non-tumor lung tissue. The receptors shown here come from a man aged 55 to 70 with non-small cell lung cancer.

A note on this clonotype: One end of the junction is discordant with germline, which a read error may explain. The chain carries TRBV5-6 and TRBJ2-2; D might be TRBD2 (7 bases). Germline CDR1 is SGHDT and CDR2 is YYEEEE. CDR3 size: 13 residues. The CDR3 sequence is CASSLRRTGGLFF. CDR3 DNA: TGTGCCAGCAGCTTGAGACGTACCGGGGGGCTGTTTTTC.

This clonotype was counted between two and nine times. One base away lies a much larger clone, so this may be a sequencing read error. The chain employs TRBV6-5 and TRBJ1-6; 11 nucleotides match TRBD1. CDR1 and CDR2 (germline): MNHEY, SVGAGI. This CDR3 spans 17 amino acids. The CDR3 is CASSSGQGATRNSLLHF. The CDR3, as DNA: TGTGCCAGCAGTTCTGGACAGGGGGCAACTAGGAATTCACTCCTCCACTTT.

CDR3 residues: CASNGTISTDTQYF. Here the CDR3 DNA reads TGTGCCAGCAATGGTACAATTTCAACAGATACGCAGTATTTT. This sequence joins TRBV12-3 or TRBV12-4 and TRBJ2-3; D uncertain. There are 14 residues in the CDR3. The ends were cut back, 7 bases at V and 3 bases at J, with 14 bases in the middle.

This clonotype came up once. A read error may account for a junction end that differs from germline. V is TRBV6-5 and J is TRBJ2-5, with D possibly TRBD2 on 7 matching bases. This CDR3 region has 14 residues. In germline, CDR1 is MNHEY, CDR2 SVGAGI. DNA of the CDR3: TGTGCCAGCAGTTATATCGGGACCGCGGGGGCCCAGTATTTC. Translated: CASSYIGTAGAQYF.

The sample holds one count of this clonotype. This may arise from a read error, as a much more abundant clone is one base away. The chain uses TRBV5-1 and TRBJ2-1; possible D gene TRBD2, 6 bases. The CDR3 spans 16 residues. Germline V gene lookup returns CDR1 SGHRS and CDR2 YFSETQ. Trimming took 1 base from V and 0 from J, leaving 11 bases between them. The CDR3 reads CASSLTRECSYNEQFF. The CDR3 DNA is TGCGCCAGCAGCTTGACGCGGGAATGCTCCTACAATGAGCAGTTCTTC.

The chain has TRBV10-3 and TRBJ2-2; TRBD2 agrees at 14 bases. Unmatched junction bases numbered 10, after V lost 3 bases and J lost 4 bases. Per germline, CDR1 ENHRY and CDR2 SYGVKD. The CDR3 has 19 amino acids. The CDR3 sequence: CAISDRLAGGPGGTGELFF. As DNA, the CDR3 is TGTGCCATCAGTGATCGACTAGCGGGAGGGCCTGGTGGCACCGGGGAGCTGTTTTTT.

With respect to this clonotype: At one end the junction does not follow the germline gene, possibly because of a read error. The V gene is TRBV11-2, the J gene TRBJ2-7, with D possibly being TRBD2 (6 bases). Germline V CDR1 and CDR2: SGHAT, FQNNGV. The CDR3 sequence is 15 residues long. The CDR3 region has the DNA TGTGCTAGCAGCCCTGAGCGGGTAGGTTACTACGAGCAGTACTTC. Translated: CASSPERVGYYEQYF.

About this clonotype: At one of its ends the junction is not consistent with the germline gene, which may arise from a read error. The DNA for the CDR3 is TGCAGTTCTAGTGCGGTCACCTACGAGCAATATTTC. Translated, it gives CSSSAVTYEQYF. The chain employs TRBV20-1 and TRBJ2-7; no clear D. This CDR3 is built from 12 residues. Per the germline V gene, CDR1 is DFQATT and CDR2 is SNEGSKA (reference sequence).

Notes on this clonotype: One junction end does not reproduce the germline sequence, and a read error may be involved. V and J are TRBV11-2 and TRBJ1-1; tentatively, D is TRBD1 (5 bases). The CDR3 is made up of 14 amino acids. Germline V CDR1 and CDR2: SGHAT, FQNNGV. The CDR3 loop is CASSLIGTDTGAFF. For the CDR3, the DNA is TGTGCCAGCAGCTTAATCGGGACGGACACTGGAGCTTTCTTT. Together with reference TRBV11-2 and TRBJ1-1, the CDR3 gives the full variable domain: EAGVAQSPRYKIIEKRQSVAFWCNPISGHATLYWYQQILGQGPKLLIQFQNNGVVDDSQLPKDRFSAERLKGVDSTLKIQPAKLEDSAVYLCASSLIGTDTGAFFGQGTRLTVV.

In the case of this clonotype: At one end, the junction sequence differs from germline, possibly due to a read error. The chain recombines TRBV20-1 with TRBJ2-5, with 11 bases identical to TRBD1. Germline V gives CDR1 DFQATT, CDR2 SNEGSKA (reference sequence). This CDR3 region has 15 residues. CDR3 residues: CSARRTGGSLETQYF. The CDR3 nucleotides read TGCAGTGCTAGAAGGACAGGGGGCTCGCTAGAGACCCAATACTTC.

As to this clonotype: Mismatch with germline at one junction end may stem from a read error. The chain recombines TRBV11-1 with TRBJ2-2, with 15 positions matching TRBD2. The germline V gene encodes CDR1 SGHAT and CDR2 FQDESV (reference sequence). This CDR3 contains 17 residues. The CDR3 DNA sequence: TGTGCCAGCAGCCGGACTAGCGGGGGGGCTAACACCTGGGATCTGTTTTTT. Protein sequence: CASSRTSGGANTWDLFF. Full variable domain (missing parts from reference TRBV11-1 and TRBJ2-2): EAEVAQSPRYKITEKSQAVAFWCDPISGHATLYWYRQILGQGPELLVQFQDESVVDDSQLPKDRFSAERLKGVDSTLKIQPAELGDSAMYLCASSRTSGGANTWDLFFGEGSRLTVL.

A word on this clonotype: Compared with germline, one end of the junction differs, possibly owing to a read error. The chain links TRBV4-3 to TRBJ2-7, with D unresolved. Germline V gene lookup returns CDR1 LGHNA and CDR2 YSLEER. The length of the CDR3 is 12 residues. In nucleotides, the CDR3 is TGCGCCAGCAGCCAGGGAACCTACGGGCAGTACTTC. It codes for CASSQGTYGQYF.

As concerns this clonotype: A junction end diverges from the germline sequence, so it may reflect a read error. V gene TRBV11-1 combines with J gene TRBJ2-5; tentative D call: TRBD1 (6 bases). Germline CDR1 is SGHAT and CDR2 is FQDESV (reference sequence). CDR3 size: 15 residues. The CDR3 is CDSSLNGQNQETQYF. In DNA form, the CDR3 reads TGTGACAGCAGCTTAAACGGACAGAACCAAGAGACACAGTACTTC.

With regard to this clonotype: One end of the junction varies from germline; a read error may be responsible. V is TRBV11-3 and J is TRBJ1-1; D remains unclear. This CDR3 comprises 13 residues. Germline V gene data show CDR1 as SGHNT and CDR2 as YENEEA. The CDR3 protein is CAGSSIPSTEAFF. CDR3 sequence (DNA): TGTGCCGGCAGCTCAATCCCGTCCACTGAAGCTTTCTTT.

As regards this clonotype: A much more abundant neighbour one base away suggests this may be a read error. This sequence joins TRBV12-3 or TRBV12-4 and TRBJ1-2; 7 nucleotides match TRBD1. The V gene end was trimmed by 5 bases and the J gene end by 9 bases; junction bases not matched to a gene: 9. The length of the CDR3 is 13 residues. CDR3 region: CASSPGTEHCYTF. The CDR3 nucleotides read TGTGCCAGCAGTCCCGGGACAGAGCATTGCTACACCTTC.

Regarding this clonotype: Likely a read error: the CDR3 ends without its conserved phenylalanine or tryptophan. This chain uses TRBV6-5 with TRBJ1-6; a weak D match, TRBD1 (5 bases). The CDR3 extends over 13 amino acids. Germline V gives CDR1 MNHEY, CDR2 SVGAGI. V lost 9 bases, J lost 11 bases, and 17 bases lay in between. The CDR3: CASSPRQPTPLHS. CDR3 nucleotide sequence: TGTGCCAGTAGCCCCCGACAGCCCACACCCCTCCACTCT.

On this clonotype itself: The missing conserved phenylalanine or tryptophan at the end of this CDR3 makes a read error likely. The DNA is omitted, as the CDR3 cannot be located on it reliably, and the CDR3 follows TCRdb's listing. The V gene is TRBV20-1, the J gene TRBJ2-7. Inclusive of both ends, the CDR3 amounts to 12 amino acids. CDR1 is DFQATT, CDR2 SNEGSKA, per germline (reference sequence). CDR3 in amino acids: CSVSAVTYEKYL.

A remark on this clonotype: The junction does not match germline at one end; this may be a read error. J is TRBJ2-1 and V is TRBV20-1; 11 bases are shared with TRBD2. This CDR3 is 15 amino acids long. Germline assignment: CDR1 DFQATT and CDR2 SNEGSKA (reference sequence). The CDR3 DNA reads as TGCGGTGCGATAAGACTAGCGGGGCCGAGAATGGAGCAGTTCTTC. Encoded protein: CGAIRLAGPRMEQFF.

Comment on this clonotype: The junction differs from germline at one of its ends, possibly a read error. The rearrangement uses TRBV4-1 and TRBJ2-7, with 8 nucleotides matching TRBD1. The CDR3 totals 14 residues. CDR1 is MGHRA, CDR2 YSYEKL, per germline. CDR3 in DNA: TGCGCCTGCAGCCAAGGCACAGGGGGATACGAGCAGTACTTC. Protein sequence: CACSQGTGGYEQYF.

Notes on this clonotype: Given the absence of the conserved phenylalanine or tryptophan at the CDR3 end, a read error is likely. This chain's CDR3 is CSAREGASAYYGYTS. The DNA of the CDR3 is TGCAGTGCTAGAGAGGGGGCTAGTGCCTACTATGGCTACACCTCC. The chain recombines TRBV20-1 with TRBJ1-2; D might be TRBD1 (6 bases). Trimming cost V 0 bases and J 3 bases, with 14 bases left between them. Looked up from germline, CDR1 is DFQATT and CDR2 is SNEGSKA (reference sequence). There are 15 residues in the CDR3.

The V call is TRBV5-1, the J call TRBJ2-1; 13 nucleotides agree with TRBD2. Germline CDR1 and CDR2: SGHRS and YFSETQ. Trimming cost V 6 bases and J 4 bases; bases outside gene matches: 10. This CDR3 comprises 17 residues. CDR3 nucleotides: TGCGCCAGCACCTTTTTAGGACTAGCGGGAGTGTACAATGAGCAGTTCTTC. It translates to CASTFLGLAGVYNEQFF.

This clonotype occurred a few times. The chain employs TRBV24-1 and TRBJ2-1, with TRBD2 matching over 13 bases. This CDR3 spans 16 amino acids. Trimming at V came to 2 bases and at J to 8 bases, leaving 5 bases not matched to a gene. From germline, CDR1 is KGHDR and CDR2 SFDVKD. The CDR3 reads CATSDSWTSGRYEQFF. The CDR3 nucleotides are TGTGCCACCAGTGATTCATGGACTAGCGGGAGATATGAGCAGTTCTTC.

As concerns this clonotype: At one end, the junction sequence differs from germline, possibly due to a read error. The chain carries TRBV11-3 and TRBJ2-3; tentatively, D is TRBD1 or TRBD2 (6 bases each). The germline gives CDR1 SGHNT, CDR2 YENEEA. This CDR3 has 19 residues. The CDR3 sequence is CASCLDPLEVGGLTDTQYF. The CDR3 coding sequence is TGTGCCAGCTGCTTAGATCCCCTAGAAGTCGGGGGCCTCACAGATACGCAGTATTTT. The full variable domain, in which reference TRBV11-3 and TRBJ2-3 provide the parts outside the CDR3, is EAGVVQSPRYKIIEKKQPVAFWCNPISGHNTLYWYLQNLGQGPELLIRYENEEAVDDSQLPKDRFSAERLKGVDSTLKIQPAELGDSAVYLCASCLDPLEVGGLTDTQYFGPGTRLTVL.